This TCR beta chain appears in the sequencing data of a study of T cells in Graves' hyperthyroidism and ophthalmopathy. As for this clonotype: What it binds is not known.

CDR1 WNHNN and CDR2 SYGVQD come from the germline V gene (reference sequence). CDR3 size: 14 residues. V was pared by 3 bases and J by 7 bases, with 4 bases of the junction left unmatched. The source material, RNA transcripts, was used to amplify TCR beta CDR3 regions. RT-PCR in the first round (using the HTBI primer set) targeted the TCR CDR3. TCRdb processed the multiplex PCR reads anew with MiXCR; each CDR3 protein has one entry. The sample lists 750,000 to 950,000 distinct CDR3 sequences; about 38% were seen once. Patients counted as stable if ophthalmopathy did not develop within 18 months. The hyperthyroidism was newly diagnosed and had lasted under 2 months; the patients were aged 18 to 65. The PBMCs were taken from approximately 9 ml of fresh peripheral blood. Study results and caveats: Before onset, by a median of approximately 6.8 months, the model predicted ophthalmopathy.

The clonotype comes from a man aged 18 to 30 with Graves' hyperthyroidism. The V and J genes are TRBV10-1 and TRBJ2-2; TRBD1 matches 8 bases. Material: blood. CDR3 in amino acids: CASSDGQGVGELFF. The CDR3 bases are TGCGCCAGCAGTGACGGACAGGGCGTCGGGGAGCTGTTTTTT.